The rows below give T cell receptor beta chains drawn from one sample of a study of T cell responses to AZD1222 COVID-19 vaccine. TCRdb's copy holds only in-frame clones and misses some; the assay was immunoSEQ multiplex PCR. The table shows about 140,000 clones, with approximately 92% occurring only once. The sample was peripheral blood, taken on day 0 of AZD1222 vaccination. The receptors come from an adult in good health. Both conserved end residues are part of each CDR3. The order of the fields is J gene, D gene, V gene, clone size, CDR3 protein, CDR3 DNA. D genes are given only for firm matches. Where a row states a size, it is once, few, many or the class of an expanded clone; other rows omit it.

>TRBJ1-2|TRBD1|TRBV27|.
CASSPPRSGGADYGYTF
TGTGCCAGCAGCCCCCCGCGGTCAGGGGGCGCGGACTATGGCTACACCTTC
>TRBJ2-7|.|TRBV7-2|.
CASSLEQGYEQYF
TGTGCCAGCAGCTTAGAGCAGGGCTACGAGCAGTACTTC
>TRBJ2-1|TRBD2|TRBV4-1|.
CASSHARGGGAGNEQFF
TGCGCCAGCAGCCACGCTCGGGGCGGGGGGGCCGGCAATGAGCAGTTCTTC
>TRBJ2-1|.|TRBV5-1|.
CASSGQSRGWGGNEQFF
TGCGCCAGCAGCGGACAGTCTCGAGGGTGGGGTGGCAATGAGCAGTTCTTC
>TRBJ2-7|TRBD1|TRBV11-3|once
CASSFEPGQNYEQYF
TGTGCCAGCAGCTTCGAACCGGGACAGAACTACGAGCAGTACTTC
>TRBJ1-6|.|TRBV19|.
CASSNRGEGPLHF
TGTGCCAGTAGTAATCGGGGGGAAGGACCCCTCCACTTT
>TRBJ1-5|.|TRBV24-1|.
CATSDGTANQPQHF
TGTGCCACCAGTGATGGGACCGCCAATCAGCCCCAGCATTTT
>TRBJ2-2|TRBD1|TRBV25-1|.
CASSTRTGGNTGELFF
TGTGCCAGCAGTACTCGGACAGGGGGGAACACCGGGGAGCTGTTTTTT
>TRBJ2-3|.|TRBV7-5|.
CARSLGGGGRTDTQYF
TGTGCCAGAAGCTTAGGGGGCGGGGGACGCACAGATACGCAGTATTTT
>TRBJ1-3|.|TRBV7-9|once
CASSQNRENTIYF
TGTGCCAGCAGCCAGAACAGGGAAAACACCATATATTTT
>TRBJ1-1|.|TRBV15|once
CATSLSMNTEAFF
TGTGCCACCAGCCTGAGCATGAACACTGAAGCTTTCTTT
>TRBJ2-2|.|TRBV5-1|.
CASSEQANTGELFF
TGCGCCAGCAGCGAACAAGCGAACACCGGGGAGCTGTTTTTT
>TRBJ1-2|TRBD1|TRBV24-1|.
CATSDAGTGDEYGYTF
TGTGCCACCAGTGATGCGGGGACAGGGGACGAGTATGGCTACACCTTC
>TRBJ2-7|.|TRBV12-3/TRBV12-4|.
CASSFMSSYEQYF
TGTGCCAGCAGTTTTATGAGCTCCTACGAGCAGTACTTC
>TRBJ1-5|.|TRBV19|.
CASSIVEYNQPQHF
TGTGCCAGTAGTATAGTCGAATACAATCAGCCCCAGCATTTT
>TRBJ2-7|.|TRBV2|.
CASSESGYEQYF
TGTGCCAGCAGTGAGTCGGGGTACGAGCAGTACTTC
>TRBJ1-5|.|TRBV3-1/TRBV3-2|.
CASSQVQNSNQPQHF
TGTGCCAGCAGCCAAGTTCAGAATAGCAATCAGCCCCAGCATTTT
>TRBJ2-1|TRBD2|TRBV6-1|.
CASSEQAGGHNEQFF
TGTGCCAGCAGTGAACAAGCGGGGGGGCACAATGAGCAGTTCTTC
>TRBJ1-1|TRBD1|TRBV7-9|.
CASSLVQGVAAFF
TGTGCCAGCAGCTTAGTGCAGGGGGTTGCAGCTTTCTTT
>TRBJ1-1|.|TRBV3-1/TRBV3-2|.
CASSIRGSGVTEAFF
TGTGCCAGCAGCATACGAGGGTCAGGGGTCACTGAAGCTTTCTTT
>TRBJ2-3|TRBD2|TRBV6-4|.
CASSGTSGADTQYF
TGTGCCAGCAGCGGGACTAGCGGGGCAGATACGCAGTATTTT
>TRBJ2-7|TRBD1|TRBV9|once
CASSVDQGAFYEQYF
TGTGCCAGCAGCGTAGATCAGGGGGCTTTCTACGAGCAGTACTTC
>TRBJ2-1|TRBD2|TRBV5-1|.
CASSLLSRAGGGYNEQFF
TGCGCCAGCAGCCTCCTTTCGCGAGCGGGAGGGGGATACAATGAGCAGTTCTTC
>TRBJ2-7|.|TRBV27|.
CASSLRAISSYEQYF
TGTGCCAGCAGTTTGAGGGCGATAAGCTCCTACGAGCAGTACTTC
>TRBJ1-2|.|TRBV11-2|.
CASSPIAEGYGYTF
TGTGCCAGCAGTCCGATAGCCGAAGGGTATGGCTACACCTTC
>TRBJ1-1|.|TRBV7-8|.
CASSSSPGLNTEAFF
TGTGCCAGCAGCTCCTCTCCGGGACTCAACACTGAAGCTTTCTTT
>TRBJ2-2|.|TRBV10-3|.
CAIRAKGGPNTGELFF
TGTGCCATCAGAGCCAAGGGGGGGCCGAACACCGGGGAGCTGTTTTTT
>TRBJ2-7|TRBD1|TRBV5-1|.
CASSMYGLGTGNEQYF
TGCGCCAGCAGCATGTACGGACTCGGGACAGGGAACGAGCAGTACTTC
>TRBJ2-1|TRBD1|TRBV10-3|.
CASNRRDSSYNEQFF
TGTGCCTCCAACCGCCGGGACAGCTCCTACAATGAGCAGTTCTTC
>TRBJ2-7|TRBD1|TRBV2|.
CASSGTGFYEQYF
TGTGCCAGCAGTGGGACAGGGTTCTACGAGCAGTACTTC
>TRBJ2-1|.|TRBV5-1|.
CASSLAGVYNEQFF
TGCGCCAGCAGCTTGGCGGGTGTATACAATGAGCAGTTCTTC
>TRBJ1-1|.|TRBV7-9|.
CASSFAQGKGPEAFF
TGTGCCAGCAGCTTTGCCCAGGGGAAGGGGCCTGAAGCTTTCTTT
>TRBJ1-5|TRBD1|TRBV5-4|.
CASSSGTGDNQPQHF
TGTGCCAGCAGCTCTGGGACAGGGGACAATCAGCCCCAGCATTTT
>TRBJ2-6|.|TRBV2|.
CASSEAVGLTGANVLTF
TGTGCCAGCAGTGAGGCTGTGGGGTTAACTGGGGCCAACGTCCTGACTTTC